Shown below are 7 T cell receptor beta chains from a single sample sequenced in a study of blood T cell repertoires in COVID-19. Clones were read by immunoSEQ multiplex PCR, and TCRdb kept only the in-frame ones, dropping some. The table shows over 100,000 clones, with roughly 88% occurring only once. Material: peripheral blood. These receptors all come from a woman between 65 and 79 years old with acute or convalescent COVID-19.

The chain employs TRBV15 and TRBJ1-2, with a weak D call TRBD1 (5 bases). Germline lookup yields CDR1 LNHNV and CDR2 YYDKDF (reference sequence). The CDR3 loop spans 15 amino acids. Trimming cost V 0 bases and J 7 bases, with 15 bases left between them. The CDR3 is CATSRDLQVLGGYTF. CDR3 DNA: TGTGCCACCAGCAGAGATCTACAGGTTTTGGGTGGCTACACCTTC.

This clone was counted a few times. The chain is built from TRBV7-9 and TRBJ2-7; 11 bases are shared with TRBD1. The CDR3 spans 14 residues. Germline trimming cut 5 bases from V and 4 bases from J; bases unmatched to any gene: 4. The germline V gene has CDR1 SEHNR and CDR2 FQNEAQ (reference sequence). CDR3: CASSTGTGGYEQYF. DNA of the CDR3: TGTGCCAGCAGCACCGGGACAGGGGGGTACGAGCAGTACTTC. Drawing the rest from reference TRBV7-9 and TRBJ2-7, the complete variable domain is DTGVSQNPRHKITKRGQNVTFRCDPISEHNRLYWYRQTLGQGPEFLTYFQNEAQLEKSRLLSDRFSAERPKGSFSTLEIQRTEQGDSAMYLCASSTGTGGYEQYFGPGTRLTVT.

J is TRBJ2-3 and V is TRBV5-1, with D perhaps matching TRBD2 (6 bases). Germline values: CDR1 SGHRS, CDR2 YFSETQ. The CDR3 has 15 amino acids. The V gene lost 2 bases and the J gene lost 3 bases, with 13 bases spanning the gap. The CDR3 reads CASSLAGLLTDTQYF. The CDR3 coding sequence is TGCGCCAGCAGCTTAGCGGGCCTCCTTACAGATACGCAGTATTTT.

The chain combines TRBV12-3 or TRBV12-4 with TRBJ2-5; the D gene is possibly TRBD2 (6 bases). V was clipped by 6 bases and J by 4 bases, with 9 bases between them. This CDR3 spans 12 amino acids. DNA for the CDR3: TGTGCCAGCAGAGCGGGTCCAGAGACCCAGTACTTC. Its protein product is CASRAGPETQYF.

The J gene is TRBJ2-3, the V gene TRBV4-1; a weak D match, TRBD1 (5 bases). From germline, CDR1 is MGHRA and CDR2 YSYEKL. V lost 4 bases, J lost 8 bases, and 19 bases lay in between. The length of the CDR3 is 15 residues. CDR3 sequence (DNA): TGCGCCAGCAGCCGTCCAGGTCTCCAGGGAATTACGCAGTATTTT. Translating gives CASSRPGLQGITQYF.

The rearrangement links TRBV6-5 to TRBJ1-2; 8 bases map to TRBD1. The CDR3 consists of 14 residues. CDR1 is MNHEY, CDR2 SVGAGI, per germline. J lost 5 bases, V lost 7 bases, and 9 bases had no gene match. Here the CDR3 reads CASTSGGGVYGYTF. CDR3 nucleotides: TGTGCCAGCACATCAGGGGGCGGGGTGTATGGCTACACCTTC.

The chain has TRBV15 and TRBJ1-2; perhaps TRBD1 as D (6 bases). Per germline, CDR1 LNHNV and CDR2 YYDKDF (reference sequence). The CDR3 loop spans 15 amino acids. The ends were cut back, 1 base at V and 1 base at J, with 10 bases in the middle. CDR3 loop: CATSRGSDSNYGYTF. CDR3 nucleotides: TGTGCCACCAGCAGAGGTTCGGACAGTAACTATGGCTACACCTTC.